What follows is one T cell receptor (beta chain) and its context. It lacks a known antigen. No quality values exist for individual bases; no much larger clone is one base distant. Trimming takes 5 bases off V and 10 bases off J; junction bases not matched to a gene: 5. Via the germline V gene, CDR1 is SGHTA and CDR2 FQGTGA. The CDR3 starts with the cysteine, ends with the phenylalanine, and has 12 residues. The entry retains the CDR3 DNA only, 36 bases that are in frame from base 1. This sample is part of a study of control samples from healthy donors and cancer patients (dated by TCRdb to between 2020 and 2021). Libraries came from the immunoSEQ multiplex PCR assay. This immuneACCESS table, as held by TCRdb, lists in-frame sequences with V and J called but not all clones. Of the missing ones, under half trace to an unresolved V gene in checked studies; the others have no known cause. Across this sample there are around 130,000 clones, with roughly 90% seen only once. The ten largest clones capture roughly 7.8% of the sample.

Sequenced sample: blood. This clonotype was sampled from a young man in good health. The chain is assembled from TRBV7-3 and TRBJ2-1, with 7 junctional bases fitting TRBD1. The bases read TGTGCCAGCAGCCCTGCGACAGGGGAGCAGTTCTTC. This translates into CASSPATGEQFF.